Listed below are T cell receptor beta chains from one sample, sequenced in a study of esophageal squamous cell carcinoma under preoperative chemotherapy. TCRdb used MiXCR to reprocess the PCR reads, holding one entry per CDR3 protein. This repertoire shows around 29,000 distinct CDR3 sequences, roughly half found once; its top ten account for over 9.5%. The biological material was taken from a patient given preoperative chemotherapy. These receptor sequences come from a human donor with esophageal squamous cell carcinoma. The donor label of this sample is uncertain. Both conserved end residues are part of each CDR3.

j_gene	v_gene	CDR3aa
TRBJ2-1	TRBV6-1	CASTGVQETQFF
TRBJ1-5	TRBV10-1	CASETGRSQPQHF
TRBJ2-2	TRBV12-3/TRBV12-4	CASTPLAGGGALYF
TRBJ2-1	TRBV12-3/TRBV12-4	CASTSYGTGGVYEQFF
TRBJ2-5	TRBV5-1	CASSLDQEETQYF
TRBJ2-3	TRBV6-4	CASSESGQGADTQYF
TRBJ2-2	TRBV10-1	CASSGTRATGELFF
TRBJ1-3	TRBV5-6	CASRRFTSSSGNTIYF
TRBJ1-1	TRBV6-2/TRBV6-3	CASTGNQGRTEAFF
TRBJ1-1	TRBV12-3/TRBV12-4	CASSPRTGRDTEAFF
TRBJ2-6	TRBV7-9	CASSLDGRGANVLTF
TRBJ1-5	TRBV6-1	CASRGPNQPQHF
TRBJ1-1	TRBV7-9	CASSLSENTEAFF
TRBJ1-1	TRBV6-1	CASRSQMQAFF
TRBJ2-1	TRBV7-9	CASSPGLAGGEQFF
NA	TRBV6-1	CASSRTSGSLGELFF
TRBJ2-5	TRBV7-2	CAGSGPRAQETQYF
TRBJ2-4	TRBV7-6	CASSLDPGIAGRAKDTQYF